This TCR beta chain was sequenced for a study of OX40 agonist ivuxolimab in advanced cancers. The overall study: As their treatment, patients were administered ivuxolimab, an agonistic anti-OX40 (CD134) antibody.

The germline CDR1 and CDR2 sequences are MNHNS and SASEGT. The CDR3 has 14 residues. V was trimmed by 4 bases and J by 5 bases, leaving 14 bases between them. Data came from immunoSEQ multiplex PCR; TCRdb stores just in-frame clones and leaves some out. The sample has about 82,000 clones, around nine tenths seen once; the top ten hold roughly 0.6%. The input for sequencing was CD4+ or CD8+ T cells sorted from blood, taken in a trial of the OX40 agonist ivuxolimab. The chain is built from TRBV6-1 and TRBJ1-2; D gene ambiguous. The sequence was collected from an adult with an advanced solid tumor such as melanoma, head and neck, liver or kidney cancer. For the CDR3, the DNA is TGTGCCAGCAGTGTCTCCCCGAATCTTTATGGCTACACCTTC. Translation gives CASSVSPNLYGYTF.